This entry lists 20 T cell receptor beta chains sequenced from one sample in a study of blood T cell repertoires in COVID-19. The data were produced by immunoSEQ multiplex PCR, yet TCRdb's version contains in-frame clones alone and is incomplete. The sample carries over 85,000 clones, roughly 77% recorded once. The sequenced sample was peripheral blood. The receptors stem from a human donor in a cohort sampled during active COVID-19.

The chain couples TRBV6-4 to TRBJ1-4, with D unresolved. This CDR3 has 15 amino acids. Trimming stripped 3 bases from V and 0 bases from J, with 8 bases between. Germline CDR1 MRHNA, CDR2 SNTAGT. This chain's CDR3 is CASSEVDTTNEKLFF. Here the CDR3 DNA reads TGTGCCAGCAGTGAAGTAGACACAACTAATGAAAAACTGTTTTTT.

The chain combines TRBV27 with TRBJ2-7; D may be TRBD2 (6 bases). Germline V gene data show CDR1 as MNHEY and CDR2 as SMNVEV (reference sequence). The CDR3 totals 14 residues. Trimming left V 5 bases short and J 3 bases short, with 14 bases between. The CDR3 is CASSLYRRGYEQYF. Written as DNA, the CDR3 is TGTGCCAGCAGTCTCTATCGGAGGGGCTACGAGCAGTACTTC.

This CDR3 reads CASSTNGGSGNEQFF. CDR3 nucleotide sequence: TGTGCCAGCTCAACAAATGGGGGGTCCGGGAATGAGCAGTTCTTC. This rearrangement joins TRBV18 to TRBJ2-1, with D possibly being TRBD2 (6 bases). Germline V gives CDR1 KGHSH, CDR2 LQKENI. Trimming took off 5 bases at V and 7 bases at J, with 18 bases between the two ends. The CDR3 consists of 15 residues.

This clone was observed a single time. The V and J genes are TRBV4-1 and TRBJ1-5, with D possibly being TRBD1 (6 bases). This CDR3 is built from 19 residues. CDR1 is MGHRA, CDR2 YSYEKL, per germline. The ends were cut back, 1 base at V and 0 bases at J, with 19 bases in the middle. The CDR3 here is CASSQVPGTTTYSNQPQHF. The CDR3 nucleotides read TGCGCCAGCAGCCAAGTACCCGGGACAACTACGTATAGCAATCAGCCCCAGCATTTT.

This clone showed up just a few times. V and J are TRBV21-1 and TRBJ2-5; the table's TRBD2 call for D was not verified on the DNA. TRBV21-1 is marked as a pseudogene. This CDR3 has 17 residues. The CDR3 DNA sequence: TGTGCCAGCAGCAAAGAGTCCCGGGGTTCGTACCAAGAGACCCAGTACTTC. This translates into CASSKESRGSYQETQYF.

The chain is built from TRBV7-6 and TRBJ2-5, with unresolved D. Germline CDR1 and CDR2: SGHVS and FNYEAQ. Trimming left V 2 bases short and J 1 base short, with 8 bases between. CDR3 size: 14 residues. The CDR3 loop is CASSLSHTQETQYF. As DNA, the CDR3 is TGTGCCAGCAGCTTAAGCCATACCCAAGAGACCCAGTACTTC.

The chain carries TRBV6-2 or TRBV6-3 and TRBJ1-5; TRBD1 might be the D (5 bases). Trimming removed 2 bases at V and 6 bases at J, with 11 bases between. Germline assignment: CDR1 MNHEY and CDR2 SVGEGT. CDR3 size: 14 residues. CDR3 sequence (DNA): TGTGCCAGCAGTTACATCAGGGCAGGTCAGCCCCAGCATTTT. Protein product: CASSYIRAGQPQHF.

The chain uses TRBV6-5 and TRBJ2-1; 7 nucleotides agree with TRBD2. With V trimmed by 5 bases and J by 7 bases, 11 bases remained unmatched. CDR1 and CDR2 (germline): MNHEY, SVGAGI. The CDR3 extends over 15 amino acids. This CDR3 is CASSTPTGGRNEQFF. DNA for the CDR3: TGTGCCAGCAGTACCCCAACGGGAGGTAGGAATGAGCAGTTCTTC.

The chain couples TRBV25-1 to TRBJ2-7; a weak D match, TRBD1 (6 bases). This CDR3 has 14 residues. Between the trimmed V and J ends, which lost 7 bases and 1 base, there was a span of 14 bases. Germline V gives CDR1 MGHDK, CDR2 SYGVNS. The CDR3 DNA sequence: TGTGCCAGCATAGGGCAGGGGTTGTCCTACGAGCAGTACTTC. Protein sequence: CASIGQGLSYEQYF.

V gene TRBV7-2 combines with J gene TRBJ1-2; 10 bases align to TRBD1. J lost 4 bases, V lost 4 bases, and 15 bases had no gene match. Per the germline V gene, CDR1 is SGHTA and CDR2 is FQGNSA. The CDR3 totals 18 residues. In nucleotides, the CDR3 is TGTGCCAGCAGCTCAAAGGGACAGGGGACAAACTACGGCTATGGCTACACCTTC. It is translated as CASSSKGQGTNYGYGYTF. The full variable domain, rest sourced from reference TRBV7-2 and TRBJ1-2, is GAGVSQSPSNKVTEKGKDVELRCDPISGHTALYWYRQSLGQGLEFLIYFQGNSAPDKSGLPSDRFSAERTGGSVSTLTIQRTQQEDSAVYLCASSSKGQGTNYGYGYTFGSGTRLTVV.

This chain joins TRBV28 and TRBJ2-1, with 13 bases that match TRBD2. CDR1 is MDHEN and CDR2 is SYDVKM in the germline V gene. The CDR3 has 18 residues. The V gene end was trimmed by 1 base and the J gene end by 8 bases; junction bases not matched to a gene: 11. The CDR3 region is CASSLLGLAGPSRYEQFF. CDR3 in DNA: TGTGCCAGCAGTTTATTGGGACTAGCGGGACCCTCAAGGTATGAGCAGTTCTTC. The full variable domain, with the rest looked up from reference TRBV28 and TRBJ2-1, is DVKVTQSSRYLVKRTGEKVFLECVQDMDHENMFWYRQDPGLGLRLIYFSYDVKMKEKGDIPEGYSVSREKKERFSLILESASTNQTSMYLCASSLLGLAGPSRYEQFFGPGTRLTVL.

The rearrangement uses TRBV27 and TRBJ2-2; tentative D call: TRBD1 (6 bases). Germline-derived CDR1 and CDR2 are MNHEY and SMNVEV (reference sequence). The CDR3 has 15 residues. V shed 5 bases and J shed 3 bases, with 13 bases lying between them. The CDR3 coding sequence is TGTGCCAGCAGTGTACAGGGTGTTTACACCGGGGAGCTGTTTTTT. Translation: CASSVQGVYTGELFF.

CDR3 residues: CASSLLALVDTQYF. CDR3 bases: TGTGCCAGCAGCTTATTAGCCCTGGTAGATACGCAGTATTTT. The chain joins TRBV7-8 to TRBJ2-3, with D unresolved. Germline V CDR1 and CDR2: SGHVS, FQNEAQ. This CDR3 spans 14 amino acids. Trimming cost V 2 bases and J 5 bases, with 11 bases left between them.

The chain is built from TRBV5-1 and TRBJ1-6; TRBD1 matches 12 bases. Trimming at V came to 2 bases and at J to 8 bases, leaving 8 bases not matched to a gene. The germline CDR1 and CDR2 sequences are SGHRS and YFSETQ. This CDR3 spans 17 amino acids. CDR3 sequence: CASSLPGTGGVDSPLHF. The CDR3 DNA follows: TGCGCCAGCAGCTTACCCGGGACAGGGGGCGTTGATTCACCCCTCCACTTT.

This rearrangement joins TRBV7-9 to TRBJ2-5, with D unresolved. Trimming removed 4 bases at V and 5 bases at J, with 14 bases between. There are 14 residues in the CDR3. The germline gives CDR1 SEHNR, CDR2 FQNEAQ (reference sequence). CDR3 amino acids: CASSSPWAYETQYF. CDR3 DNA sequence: TGTGCCAGCAGCTCGCCGTGGGCTTATGAGACCCAGTACTTC.

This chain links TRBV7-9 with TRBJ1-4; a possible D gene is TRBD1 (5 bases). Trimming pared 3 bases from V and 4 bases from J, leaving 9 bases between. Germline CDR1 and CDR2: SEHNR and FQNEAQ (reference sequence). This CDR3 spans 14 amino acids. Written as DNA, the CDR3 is TGTGCCAGCAGCTTTGGGCAGGGTAATGAAAAACTGTTTTTT. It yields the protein CASSFGQGNEKLFF.

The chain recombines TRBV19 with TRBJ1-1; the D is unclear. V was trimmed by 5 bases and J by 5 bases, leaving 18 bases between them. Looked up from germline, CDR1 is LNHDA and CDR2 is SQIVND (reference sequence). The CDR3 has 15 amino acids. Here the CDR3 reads CASSYEVGRGTEAFF. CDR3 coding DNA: TGTGCCAGTAGTTATGAAGTGGGCCGAGGGACTGAAGCTTTCTTT.

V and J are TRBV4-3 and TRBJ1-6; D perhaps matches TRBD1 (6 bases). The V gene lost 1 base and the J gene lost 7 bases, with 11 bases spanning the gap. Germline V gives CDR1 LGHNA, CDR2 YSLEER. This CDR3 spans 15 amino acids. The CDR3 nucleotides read TGCGCCAGCAGCCAAGCTCCAGGGGCCAATTCACCCCTCCACTTT. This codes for CASSQAPGANSPLHF.

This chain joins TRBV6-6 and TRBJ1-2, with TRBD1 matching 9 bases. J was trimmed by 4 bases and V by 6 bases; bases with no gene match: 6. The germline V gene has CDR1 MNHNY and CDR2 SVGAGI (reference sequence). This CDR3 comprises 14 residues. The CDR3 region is CASRPGTGFYGYTF. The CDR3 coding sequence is TGTGCCAGCAGACCCGGGACAGGGTTCTATGGCTACACCTTC.

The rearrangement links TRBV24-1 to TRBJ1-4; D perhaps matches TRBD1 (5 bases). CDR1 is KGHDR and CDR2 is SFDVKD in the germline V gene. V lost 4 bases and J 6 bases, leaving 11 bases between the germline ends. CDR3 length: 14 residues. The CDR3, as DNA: TGTGCCACCAGTGACGACAGCGAGGATGAAAAACTGTTTTTT. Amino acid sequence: CATSDDSEDEKLFF.